This is a list of T cell receptor beta chains from one sample in a study of regulatory T cells in long-lasting Graves disease. A single record per CDR3 protein comes from TCRdb applying MiXCR to the multiplex PCR reads. Seen here are 360,000 or so distinct CDR3 sequences, roughly 24% observed once, and the top ten hold under 35%. This specimen consisted of peripheral blood mononuclear cells (PBMCs), obtained when the disease was refractory, from a patient treated with antithyroid drugs. All receptors come from a woman aged 40 to 50 with Graves disease. The CDR3 runs from the conserved cysteine through the conserved F or W. The D gene is left open where the match is weak. Clone size is shown for a subset of rows, as once, few, many or a class of expanded clone.

d_call	clone_size	j_call	v_call	cdr3_aa	cdr3_nt
-	-	TRBJ2-7	TRBV25-1	CASSEYGTGSSYEQYF	TGTGCCAGCAGTGAATATGGGACGGGTAGCTCCTACGAGCAGTACTTC
TRBD1	many	TRBJ2-2	TRBV6-2/TRBV6-3	CASSYRTGLTGELFF	TGTGCCAGCAGTTACAGGACAGGGCTCACCGGGGAGCTGTTTTTT
-	few	TRBJ2-2	TRBV28	CASSPTQGKSFDTGELVF	TGTGCCAGCAGTCCCACGCAGGGTAAAAGCTTCGACACCGGGGAGCTGGTTTTT
TRBD2	-	TRBJ2-7	TRBV7-9	CASSKIGFGRGTGTSGSSPYEQYF	TGTGCCAGCAGCAAAATAGGGTTCGGGAGGGGGACCGGGACTAGCGGGTCATCTCCCTACGAGCAGTACTTC
TRBD2	-	TRBJ2-7	TRBV7-9	CASSLSGGSTYEQYF	TGTGCCAGCAGCTTATCTGGCGGGAGTACCTACGAGCAGTACTTC
-	few	TRBJ2-4	TRBV20-1	CSALLAGAKNIQYF	TGCAGTGCTCTACTAGCAGGGGCAAAAAACATTCAGTACTTC
-	-	TRBJ2-2	TRBV28	CASSLWGAGTGELFF	TGTGCCAGCAGTTTATGGGGGGCTGGGACCGGGGAGCTGTTTTTT
-	many	TRBJ2-7	TRBV28	CASSLPGQFYEQYF	TGTGCCAGCAGCCTTCCGGGACAATTCTACGAGCAGTACTTC
-	few	TRBJ2-4	TRBV20-1	CSARDAGRVTKNIQYF	TGCAGTGCTAGAGATGCGGGGAGAGTAACCAAAAACATTCAGTACTTC
-	-	TRBJ1-3	TRBV5-6	CASSPPPWEFKNTIYF	TGTGCCAGCAGCCCCCCTCCGTGGGAGTTTAAAAACACCATATATTTT
-	many	TRBJ2-5	TRBV9	CASNGGGRPGETQYF	TGTGCCAGCAACGGAGGAGGCAGACCAGGGGAGACCCAGTACTTC
TRBD1	-	TRBJ1-1	TRBV3-1	CASGGDRVNTEAFF	TGTGCCAGCGGAGGGGACAGGGTGAACACTGAAGCTTTCTTT
-	many	TRBJ1-3	TRBV28	CASSFLPGNTIYF	TGTGCCAGCAGTTTTCTACCTGGAAACACCATATATTTT
-	many	TRBJ1-1	TRBV11-2	CASRPFRTGGWRAPEAFF	TGTGCCAGCAGGCCCTTCCGGACCGGGGGTTGGAGAGCCCCTGAAGCTTTCTTT
-	-	TRBJ2-2	TRBV29-1	CSVLDQNTGELFF	TGCAGCGTTCTGGACCAGAACACCGGGGAGCTGTTTTTT
-	many	TRBJ2-2	TRBV7-2	CASSLARGRTGELFF	TGTGCCAGCAGCCTCGCCAGGGGCCGCACCGGGGAGCTGTTTTTT
TRBD2	many	TRBJ2-7	TRBV20-1	CSAIDLMRGRGEQYF	TGCAGTGCTATCGATTTAATGCGGGGGAGGGGCGAGCAGTACTTC
-	-	TRBJ2-2	TRBV12-3/TRBV12-4	CASSPLNTGELLF	TGTGCCAGCAGCCCATTAAACACCGGGGAGCTGCTTTTT